Below are 23 T cell receptor beta chains sequenced from a single sample in a study of CD8 T cells in Susac syndrome. Random hexamers were used to reverse transcribe an amount of about 0.45 to 1 ug RNA. A single record per CDR3 protein comes from TCRdb applying MiXCR to the immunoSEQ multiplex PCR reads. The top ten clones hold about 0.19% of a sample with about 130,000 distinct CDR3 sequences, about 94% of them seen once. The sample consisted of CD8+ T cells from PBMCs. These receptors were obtained from a human donor with Susac syndrome.

The rearrangement links TRBV19 to TRBJ2-7, with TRBD2 matching over 12 bases. J was trimmed by 0 bases and V by 1 base; bases with no gene match: 4. The CDR3 spans 17 residues. CDR1 and CDR2 (germline): LNHDA, SQIVND (reference sequence). The CDR3 DNA reads TGTGCCAGTAGTATAGCGCTAGCGGGAGGGCTCTCCTACGAGCAGTACTTC. Residues: CASSIALAGGLSYEQYF.

Only one count was recorded for this clonotype. V is TRBV12-3 or TRBV12-4 and J is TRBJ2-2; 9 bases map to TRBD2. The CDR3 consists of 16 residues. V was clipped by 5 bases and J by 5 bases; unmatched bases: 9. The CDR3 reads CASSPGLAFYTGELFF. For the CDR3, the DNA is TGTGCCAGCAGTCCCGGACTAGCGTTCTATACCGGGGAGCTGTTTTTT.

V usage is TRBV9 and J usage is TRBJ1-1; D perhaps matches TRBD1 (6 bases). The CDR3 runs to 13 residues. Germline V CDR1 and CDR2: SGDLS, YYNGEE. Trimming stripped 5 bases from V and 6 bases from J, with 14 bases between. The CDR3 bases are TGTGCCAGCAGTCGCACAGGGTACGCTGAAGCTTTCTTT. It encodes CASSRTGYAEAFF.

The rearrangement links TRBV12-3 or TRBV12-4 to TRBJ1-2; tentatively, D is TRBD1 (6 bases). Trimming cost V 4 bases and J 4 bases, with 19 bases left between them. The CDR3 totals 16 residues. The chain's CDR3 is CASSSVVGGASYGYTF. The CDR3 nucleotides read TGTGCCAGCAGTTCCGTTGTCGGGGGCGCAAGCTATGGCTACACCTTC.

This chain joins TRBV4-1 and TRBJ2-5; 12 bases line up with TRBD1. Germline loops: CDR1 MGHRA, CDR2 YSYEKL. V shed 4 bases and J 3 bases; nucleotides not matched to a gene: 9. The CDR3 has 17 amino acids. CDR3 in amino acids: CASSPHGDRGREETQYF. Here the CDR3 DNA reads TGCGCCAGCAGCCCGCACGGGGACAGGGGGCGGGAAGAGACCCAGTACTTC.

The chain couples TRBV2 to TRBJ2-6, with 7 positions matching TRBD2. CDR1 is SNHLY, CDR2 FYNNEI, per germline. The V segment lost 6 bases and the J segment 0 bases; nucleotides outside the gene matches: 8. The CDR3 sequence is 17 residues long. This CDR3 is CASSHGGGASGANVLTF. Written as DNA, the CDR3 is TGTGCCAGCAGCCATGGGGGGGGTGCCTCTGGGGCCAACGTCCTGACTTTC.

J is TRBJ1-2 and V is TRBV9; D is unresolved. The CDR3 consists of 15 residues. V dropped 4 bases and J dropped 0 bases, with 13 bases sitting between them. Per germline, CDR1 SGDLS and CDR2 YYNGEE. CDR3 in amino acids: CASSKEGRANYGYTF. The DNA of the CDR3 is TGTGCCAGCAGCAAAGAGGGCCGGGCTAACTATGGCTACACCTTC.

The V call is TRBV2, the J call TRBJ2-3; 8 bases are shared with TRBD2. Germline CDR1 reads SNHLY; CDR2 reads FYNNEI. V gave up 7 bases and J gave up 0 bases; unmatched junction bases: 3. The CDR3 extends over 14 amino acids. DNA of the CDR3: TGTGCCAGCAACGGCGGGGGGAGCACAGATACGCAGTATTTT. Its protein product is CASNGGGSTDTQYF.

The gene calls are TRBV2 and TRBJ1-2, with no clear D. The CDR3 is made up of 12 amino acids. Trimming took off 5 bases at V and 4 bases at J, with 8 bases between the two ends. Germline-derived CDR1 and CDR2 are SNHLY and FYNNEI. CDR3 sequence: CASSSEGYGYTF. The CDR3 DNA is TGTGCCAGCAGTTCGGAAGGCTATGGCTACACCTTC. Full variable domain (outside the CDR3, taken from reference TRBV2 and TRBJ1-2): EPEVTQTPSHQVTQMGQEVILRCVPISNHLYFYWYRQILGQKVEFLVSFYNNEISEKSEIFDDQFSVERPDGSNFTLKIRSTKLEDSAMYFCASSSEGYGYTFGSGTRLTVV.

The chain couples TRBV2 to TRBJ2-1; the D is unclear. Germline V gene lookup returns CDR1 SNHLY and CDR2 FYNNEI. Trimming cost V 7 bases and J 10 bases, with 17 bases left between them. CDR3 size: 13 residues. CDR3 in DNA: TGTGCCAGCACCCCACAAGCCGCTGAGGAGCAGTTCTTC. It specifies CASTPQAAEEQFF.

This chain connects TRBV18 to TRBJ2-1, with D possibly TRBD2 on 6 matching bases. Germline assignment: CDR1 KGHSH and CDR2 LQKENI. The CDR3 contains 13 residues. V lost 3 bases to trimming and J lost 7 bases, with 10 bases between them. DNA for the CDR3: TGTGCCAGCTCACCCCCCGGGGGAAATGAGCAGTTCTTC. It codes for CASSPPGGNEQFF.

The chain has TRBV20-1 and TRBJ1-4, with 10 bases identical to TRBD1. This CDR3 is 14 amino acids long. Germline-derived CDR1 and CDR2 are DFQATT and SNEGSKA (reference sequence). The ends lost 3 bases at V and 8 bases at J; junction bases unmatched: 6. CDR3 in amino acids: CSASLGTGAEKLFF. DNA for the CDR3: TGCAGTGCTAGCCTCGGGACAGGGGCCGAAAAACTGTTTTTT.

The rearrangement joins TRBV9 to TRBJ2-2; TRBD2 aligns across 9 bases. This CDR3 contains 16 residues. CDR1 is SGDLS and CDR2 is YYNGEE in the germline V gene. Germline trimming cut 3 bases from V and 6 bases from J; bases unmatched to any gene: 9. For the CDR3, the DNA is TGTGCCAGCAGCGGGACGTTAGCGGGAGCCCCCGGGGAGCTGTTTTTT. This sequence encodes CASSGTLAGAPGELFF.

In DNA form, the CDR3 reads TGTGCCTGGAATGCAATAGCGGGATCCAAAAACATTCAGTACTTC. Translation: CAWNAIAGSKNIQYF. The V call is TRBV30, the J call TRBJ2-4; 8 positions match TRBD2. Germline V lookup: CDR1 GTSNPN, CDR2 SVGIG (reference sequence). V gave up 4 bases and J gave up 2 bases; unmatched junction bases: 7. The length of the CDR3 is 15 residues.

V usage is TRBV7-2 and J usage is TRBJ2-5; perhaps TRBD1 as D (6 bases). This CDR3 has 13 amino acids. Germline assignment: CDR1 SGHTA and CDR2 FQGNSA. V was pared by 6 bases and J by 0 bases, with 8 bases between. The chain's CDR3 is CASRDSYQETQYF. The CDR3 DNA follows: TGTGCCAGCAGGGACAGTTACCAAGAGACCCAGTACTTC.

The chain employs TRBV5-6 and TRBJ2-2; D not resolved. Germline V CDR1 and CDR2: SGHDT, YYEEEE. V lost 6 bases to trimming and J lost 1 base, with 1 base between them. This CDR3 comprises 11 residues. The CDR3 bases are TGTGCCAGCAAGAACACCGGGGAGCTGTTTTTT. Its protein is CASKNTGELFF.

This clonotype was counted a single time. The J gene is TRBJ1-4, the V gene TRBV6-6; D gene unclear. V was clipped by 11 bases and J by 0 bases, with 10 bases between them. The CDR3 is made up of 13 amino acids. Germline lookup yields CDR1 MNHNY and CDR2 SVGAGI (reference sequence). The CDR3 sequence is CASSRTTNEKLFF. The CDR3 coding sequence is TGTGCCTCTAGCCGAACAACTAATGAAAAACTGTTTTTT.

Written as DNA, the CDR3 is TGTGCCAGTACCCAGACAGCAAATCAGCCCCAGCATTTT. Protein product: CASTQTANQPQHF. The chain recombines TRBV19 with TRBJ1-5; D is possibly TRBD1 (5 bases). The CDR3 has 13 residues. Trimming took off 7 bases at V and 4 bases at J, with 11 bases between the two ends. The V gene's germline CDR1 is LNHDA and CDR2 SQIVND (reference sequence).

This chain connects TRBV16 to TRBJ1-2; no definite D call. This CDR3 has 17 amino acids. CDR1 is KGHSY, CDR2 FQNENV, per germline. V was clipped by 4 bases and J by 5 bases, with 23 bases between them. This chain's CDR3 is CASSPLVRGIRRYGYTF. In DNA form, the CDR3 reads TGTGCCAGCAGCCCATTGGTACGGGGTATTCGGCGTTATGGCTACACCTTC.

The chain is built from TRBV12-3 or TRBV12-4 and TRBJ1-2; 9 bases agree with TRBD1. The CDR3 has 15 amino acids. J was trimmed by 4 bases and V by 8 bases; bases with no gene match: 11. The CDR3 reads CASDSPGQGSYGYTF. For the CDR3, the DNA is TGTGCCAGCGATTCACCGGGACAGGGAAGCTATGGCTACACCTTC.

The chain employs TRBV29-1 and TRBJ2-3; 11 bases agree with TRBD2. The V and J ends lost 6 bases and 3 bases, in that order; junction bases with no gene match: 2. Germline loops: CDR1 SQVTM, CDR2 ANQGSEA. This CDR3 contains 13 residues. The CDR3 bases are TGCAGCGTCCGGACTAGCGGGACAGATACGCAGTATTTT. This gives the protein CSVRTSGTDTQYF.

V is TRBV10-2 and J is TRBJ1-2; TRBD1 might be the D (5 bases). V was clipped by 6 bases and J by 2 bases, with 16 bases between them. This CDR3 spans 15 amino acids. Looked up from germline, CDR1 is WSHSY and CDR2 is SAAADI. The CDR3 DNA follows: TGCGCCAGCAGGGTGGTAACAGGCGAGAACTATGGCTACACCTTC. Translation: CASRVVTGENYGYTF.

This chain joins TRBV29-1 and TRBJ2-2; D could derive from TRBD1 or TRBD2 (5 bases each). In germline, CDR1 is SQVTM, CDR2 ANQGSEA. Trimming took 3 bases from V and 4 from J, leaving 6 bases between them. This CDR3 region has 12 residues. DNA of the CDR3: TGCAGCGTTGAGGGGACCACCGGGGAGCTGTTTTTT. This translates into CSVEGTTGELFF.